Listed here is a single T cell receptor beta chain. What it binds is not known. These data belong to a study of T cell responses to AZD1222 COVID-19 vaccine. CDR1 WSHSY and CDR2 SAAADI come from the germline V gene. CDR3 length: 13 residues. V was clipped by 3 bases and J by 6 bases, with 9 bases between them. Study observations and caveats: Possibly, clonal diversity was underestimated; donors were largely white British and included more females.

Repertoires were generated with immunoSEQ multiplex PCR, while TCRdb's copy carries only in-frame clones and drops some. In the table there are about 73,000 clones, 88% of which are singletons. This TCR derives from an adult in good health. The V gene is TRBV10-2, the J gene TRBJ2-4; no reliable D call. The sample consisted of peripheral blood, taken on day 0 of AZD1222 vaccination. CDR3 in amino acids: CASSDGLLNIQYF. In nucleotides, the CDR3 is TGCGCCAGCAGTGATGGTCTATTAAACATTCAGTACTTC.